Presented here are 10 T cell receptor beta chains from one specimen sequenced in a study of monozygotic twins with inflammatory bowel disease. TCRdb re-called the 5' RACE reads and shows each CDR3 protein once, DNA omitted. The sample is made up of 150,000 to 200,000 distinct CDR3 sequences, and the top ten hold 7.4% of it. The sample consisted of blood. Receptors originate from a human donor with ulcerative colitis or Crohn's disease, or a healthy co-twin of an affected twin (not recorded which).

The V call is TRBV7-3, the J call TRBJ2-3. The germline CDR1 and CDR2 sequences are SGHTA and FQGTGA. This CDR3 spans 15 amino acids. The CDR3 is CASSLSSRITDTQYF.

The chain recombines TRBV29-1 with TRBJ2-7; TCRdb's assignment of TRBD2 cannot be checked, as there is no DNA. CDR3 length: 12 amino acids. Germline assignment: CDR1 SQVTM and CDR2 ANQGSEA. CDR3 amino acids: CSVARAVGEQYF.

The V call is TRBV28, the J call TRBJ2-5. The CDR3 consists of 13 residues. Germline CDR1 is MDHEN and CDR2 is SYDVKM. CDR3 region: CASSLSGYETQYF. Supplemented by reference TRBV28 and TRBJ2-5, the full variable domain reads DVKVTQSSRYLVKRTGEKVFLECVQDMDHENMFWYRQDPGLGLRLIYFSYDVKMKEKGDIPEGYSVSREKKERFSLILESASTNQTSMYLCASSLSGYETQYFGPGTRLLVL.

The chain carries TRBV12-3 or TRBV12-4 and TRBJ1-6. The CDR3 has 15 residues. The CDR3 protein is CASSLAGPSNSPLHF.

The genes are TRBV4-2 and TRBJ2-3; without DNA, the TCRdb call of TRBD2 cannot be checked. The CDR3 runs 17 residues. From germline, CDR1 is LGHNA and CDR2 YNFKEQ. The CDR3 is CASSQGTAGGLTDTQYF.

The gene calls are TRBV12-3 or TRBV12-4 and TRBJ1-1. The CDR3 sequence is 12 residues long. The CDR3 is CASSWGHSEAFF.

The rearrangement uses TRBV3-1 and TRBJ1-1; the TCRdb D gene call, TRBD1, has no DNA to confirm it. This CDR3 has 16 residues. Germline CDR1 LGHDT, CDR2 YNNKEL (reference sequence). The CDR3 region is CASSHQERTGNTEAFF.

The chain uses TRBV7-3 and TRBJ2-2; TCRdb returns TRBD2, unconfirmable since there is no DNA. Germline CDR1 reads SGHTA; CDR2 reads FQGTGA. The CDR3 consists of 16 residues. The CDR3: CASSHTSGSNTGELFF. Variable domain in full (rest from reference TRBV7-3 and TRBJ2-2): GAGVSQTPSNKVTEKGKYVELRCDPISGHTALYWYRQSLGQGPEFLIYFQGTGAADDSGLPNDRFFAVRPEGSVSTLKIQRTERGDSAVYLCASSHTSGSNTGELFFGEGSRLTVL.

CDR3 amino acids: CSVEKTGGGETQYF. J is TRBJ2-5 and V is TRBV29-1; TCRdb gives TRBD1 as the D gene, but with no DNA this cannot be confirmed. Germline-derived CDR1 and CDR2 are SQVTM and ANQGSEA. The CDR3 contains 14 residues.

The chain is built from TRBV20-1 and TRBJ2-1; TCRdb calls TRBD1, which cannot be checked without DNA. The V gene's germline CDR1 is DFQATT and CDR2 SNEGSKA (reference sequence). This CDR3 is built from 15 residues. This CDR3 reads CSERGLGGAYNEQFF.